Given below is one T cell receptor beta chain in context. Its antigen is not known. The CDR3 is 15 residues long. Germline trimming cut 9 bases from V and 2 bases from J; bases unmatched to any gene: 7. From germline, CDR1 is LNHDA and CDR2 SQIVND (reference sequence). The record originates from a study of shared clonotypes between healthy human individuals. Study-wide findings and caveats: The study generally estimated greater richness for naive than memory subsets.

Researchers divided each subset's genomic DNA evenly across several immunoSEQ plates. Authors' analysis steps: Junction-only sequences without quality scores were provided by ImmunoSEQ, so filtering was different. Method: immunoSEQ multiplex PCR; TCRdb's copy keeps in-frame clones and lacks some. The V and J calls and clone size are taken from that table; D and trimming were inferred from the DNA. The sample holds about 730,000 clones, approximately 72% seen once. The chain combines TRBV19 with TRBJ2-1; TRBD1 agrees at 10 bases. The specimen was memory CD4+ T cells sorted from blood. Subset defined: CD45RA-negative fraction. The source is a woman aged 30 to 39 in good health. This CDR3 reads CASPTDRGPYNEQFF. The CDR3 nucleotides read TGTGCCAGCCCCACTGACAGGGGGCCCTACAATGAGCAGTTCTTC.